This T cell receptor beta chain derives from a study of Ad26.COV2.S vaccination and SARS-CoV-2 variants. Overall study results and limits: Non-spike TCR breadth showed similarity between vaccine and placebo recipients.

J gave up 4 bases and V 5 bases, and 2 bases lay outside the gene matches. This CDR3 is built from 14 residues. CDR1 is MNHEY and CDR2 is SMNVEV in the germline V gene (reference sequence). The table came from immunoSEQ multiplex PCR; TCRdb's copy has only in-frame clones and leaves some out. The data hold under 500,000 clones, with about 90% observed a single time. Treatment specified: some 20 received Ad26.COV2.S at low or high dose, single or two shots; roughly five received placebo; per-sample allocation not given. Sample collection was performed on day 63 after the first vaccine or placebo injection. About this clone itself: Its specificity is not known.

The sample was peripheral blood, taken in a trial of Ad26.COV2.S vaccine versus placebo. This sequence joins TRBV27 and TRBJ1-4; 9 bases agree with TRBD1. The TCR sequence derives from a person between 18 and 65 years old who received the Ad26.COV2.S COVID-19 vaccine or a placebo. Written as DNA, the CDR3 is TGTGCCAGCAGTATGACAGGGGGTAATGAAAAACTGTTTTTT. Translating it yields CASSMTGGNEKLFF.